One sample yielded the 9 T cell receptor beta chains listed below, sequenced in a study of identical twins. TCRdb reanalysed the 5' RACE reads using MiXCR and keeps one entry per CDR3 protein. The sample has about 520,000 distinct CDR3 sequences, 20% to 25% seen once. These data are also associated with another study on T cells expressing NK-cell markers.

What was sequenced was CD4+ T cells sorted from blood. The receptors here all came from a woman younger than 35 in good health.

The chain is built from TRBV20-1 and TRBJ1-1; tentative D call: TRBD1 (5 bases). Germline loops: CDR1 DFQATT, CDR2 SNEGSKA (reference sequence). Trimming shortened V by 0 bases and J by 5 bases, and 10 bases separated the two germline ends. This CDR3 has 13 residues. This CDR3 reads CSAREWGRTEAFF. CDR3 in DNA: TGCAGTGCTAGAGAGTGGGGGAGGACTGAAGCTTTCTTT.

The rearrangement joins TRBV7-3 to TRBJ2-4; D is uncertain. CDR3 length equals 13 residues. Germline V gene data show CDR1 as SGHTA and CDR2 as FQGTGA. The V end lost 1 base, the J end lost 7 bases, and 8 bases lay between the germline ends. CDR3 protein: CASSLNIGNIQYF. CDR3 nucleotides: TGTGCCAGCAGCTTAAACATTGGTAACATTCAGTACTTC. Combining the CDR3 with reference TRBV7-3 and TRBJ2-4 gives the whole variable domain GAGVSQTPSNKVTEKGKYVELRCDPISGHTALYWYRQSLGQGPEFLIYFQGTGAADDSGLPNDRFFAVRPEGSVSTLKIQRTERGDSAVYLCASSLNIGNIQYFGAGTRLSVL.

Ten or more counts support this clonotype. The chain employs TRBV24-1 and TRBJ2-3; D possibly corresponds to TRBD1 (6 bases). This CDR3 contains 13 residues. Germline assignment: CDR1 KGHDR and CDR2 SFDVKD. With 10 bases removed from V and 0 bases from J, the gap between germline ends came to 10 bases. In DNA, the CDR3 is TGTGCCACGCAGGGGCTGAGCACAGATACGCAGTATTTT. This gives the protein CATQGLSTDTQYF.

This clonotype has more than one count but fewer than ten. The rearrangement links TRBV12-3 or TRBV12-4 to TRBJ1-2; D uncertain. The CDR3 length is 13 residues. V was clipped by 11 bases and J by 1 base, with 14 bases between them. DNA of the CDR3: TGTGCCGTCCGACATCAACTTAACTATGGCTACACCTTC. It encodes CAVRHQLNYGYTF.

The chain links TRBV6-2 or TRBV6-3 to TRBJ1-1, with 9 positions matching TRBD1. The CDR3 runs to 13 residues. Trimming at V came to 4 bases and at J to 5 bases, leaving 2 bases not matched to a gene. Germline CDR1 reads MNHEY; CDR2 reads SVGEGT. The CDR3 region has the DNA TGTGCCAGCAGTTGGGACAGGGTTACTGAAGCTTTCTTT. Its protein is CASSWDRVTEAFF.

V gene TRBV20-1 combines with J gene TRBJ2-4, with unresolved D. Trimming removed 5 bases at V and 6 bases at J, with 20 bases between. The CDR3 contains 15 residues. Germline V CDR1 and CDR2: DFQATT, SNEGSKA (reference sequence). CDR3 nucleotide sequence: TGCAGTGCTTATCGTCCAGAGGTCAAGACAAACATTCAGTACTTC. Translating gives CSAYRPEVKTNIQYF.

J is TRBJ2-2 and V is TRBV5-1, with 11 bases fitting TRBD2. The V segment lost 0 bases and the J segment 8 bases; nucleotides outside the gene matches: 9. CDR3 length equals 17 residues. The V gene's germline CDR1 is SGHRS and CDR2 YFSETQ. CDR3 residues: CASSLAWTSGRRGELFF. CDR3 in DNA: TGCGCCAGCAGCTTGGCCTGGACTAGCGGGCGACGGGGGGAGCTGTTTTTT.

This clonotype was seen more than once but under ten times. The V and J genes are TRBV2 and TRBJ2-1, with D uncertain. CDR1 SNHLY and CDR2 FYNNEI come from the germline V gene. V lost 7 bases, J lost 5 bases, and 15 bases lay in between. The CDR3 is 14 residues long. CDR3 sequence (DNA): TGTGCCAGCACGCAGGATCCCCTAAACAATGAGCAGTTCTTC. Translated: CASTQDPLNNEQFF.

This clonotype has a handful of counts. The J gene is TRBJ2-4, the V gene TRBV5-1, with D possibly TRBD1 on 5 matching bases. Germline CDR1 SGHRS, CDR2 YFSETQ. The CDR3 covers 14 residues. The ends were cut back, 7 bases at V and 1 base at J, with 12 bases in the middle. DNA for the CDR3: TGCGCCAGCGGGCAGGGAACGGCCAAAAACATTCAGTACTTC. Translated: CASGQGTAKNIQYF.